At least ten counts were recorded for the clone carrying this T cell receptor (beta chain). Antigen unknown. It was through 5'RACE template switching that TCR cDNA was made, with a universal primer site and UMIs added. TCRdb reprocessed the 5' RACE reads via MiXCR and lists one record per CDR3 protein. The table includes 230,000 or so distinct CDR3 sequences, more than 3.5% detected once. These data originate in a study of T cells after yellow fever vaccination. Germline-derived CDR1 and CDR2 are SGHVS and FQNEAQ. The CDR3 spans 14 residues. Deletions cut 1 base from V and 1 base from J, with 8 bases between. Findings of the study overall: Post-booster repertoires contained most primary-vaccination clones again (roughly 97% CD4, about 90% CD8).

Here the sequenced sample was PBMCs, taken 15 days after the yellow fever booster vaccination. This TCR was sampled from a man younger than 35 who received the YFV17D yellow fever vaccine. The chain links TRBV7-8 to TRBJ2-7; D gene uncertain. CDR3 in amino acids: CASSLEVGSYEQYF. The DNA of the CDR3 is TGTGCCAGCAGCTTAGAAGTAGGGTCCTACGAGCAGTACTTC.